What follows is one T cell receptor (beta chain) and its context. Its specificity is not known. This sample was taken from a study of cytomegalovirus exposure and HLA in healthy donors. V lost 6 bases, J lost 7 bases, and 12 bases stayed unmatched. The length of the CDR3 is 15 residues. Germline V gene sequence: CDR1 SGHAT, CDR2 FQDESV (reference sequence). Notes on the study in general: Reported performance of the classifier showed diagnosis of cytomegalovirus status with high specificity and sensitivity.

Repertoires were generated with immunoSEQ multiplex PCR, while TCRdb's copy carries only in-frame clones and drops some. The data contain more than 70,000 clones, 90% to 96% of them seen just once; the ten biggest clones take up 1.6%. V gene TRBV11-1 combines with J gene TRBJ2-7; 10 bases line up with TRBD2. Sequenced material: PBMCs. The TCR originated in a man aged 18-30 years in good health and CMV-seropositive. The CDR3 loop reads CASSFPGTSVGEQYF. The CDR3 nucleotides read TGTGCCAGCAGTTTCCCCGGGACTAGCGTAGGGGAGCAGTACTTC. Full variable domain (rest looked up from reference TRBV11-1 and TRBJ2-7): EAEVAQSPRYKITEKSQAVAFWCDPISGHATLYWYRQILGQGPELLVQFQDESVVDDSQLPKDRFSAERLKGVDSTLKIQPAELGDSAMYLCASSFPGTSVGEQYFGPGTRLTVT.